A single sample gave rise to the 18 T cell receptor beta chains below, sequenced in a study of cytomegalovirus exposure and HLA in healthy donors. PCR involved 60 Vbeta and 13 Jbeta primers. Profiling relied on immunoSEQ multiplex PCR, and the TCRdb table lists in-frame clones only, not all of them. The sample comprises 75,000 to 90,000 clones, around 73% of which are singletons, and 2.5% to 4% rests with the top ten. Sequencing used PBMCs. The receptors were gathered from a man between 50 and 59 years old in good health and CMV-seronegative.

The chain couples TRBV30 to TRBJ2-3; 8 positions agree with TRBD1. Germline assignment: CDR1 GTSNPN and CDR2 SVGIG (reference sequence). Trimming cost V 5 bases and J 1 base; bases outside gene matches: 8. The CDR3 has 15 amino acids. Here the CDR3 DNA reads TGTGCCTGGGGAAGAGGCAGGGGGCGCACAGATACGCAGTATTTT. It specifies CAWGRGRGRTDTQYF.

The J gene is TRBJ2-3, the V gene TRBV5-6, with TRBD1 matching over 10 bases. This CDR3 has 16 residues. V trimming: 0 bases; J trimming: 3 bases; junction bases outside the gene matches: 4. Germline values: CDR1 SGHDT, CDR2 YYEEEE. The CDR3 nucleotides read TGTGCCAGCAGCTTGGCCATGGGACAGGGGACAGATACGCAGTATTTT. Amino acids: CASSLAMGQGTDTQYF.

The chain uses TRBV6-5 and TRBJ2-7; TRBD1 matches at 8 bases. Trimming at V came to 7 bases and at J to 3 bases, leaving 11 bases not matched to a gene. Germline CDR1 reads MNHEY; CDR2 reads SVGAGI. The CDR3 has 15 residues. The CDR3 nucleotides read TGTGCCAGCAAAGGAGTAGGGACAGGTGACTACGAGCAGTACTTC. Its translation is CASKGVGTGDYEQYF.

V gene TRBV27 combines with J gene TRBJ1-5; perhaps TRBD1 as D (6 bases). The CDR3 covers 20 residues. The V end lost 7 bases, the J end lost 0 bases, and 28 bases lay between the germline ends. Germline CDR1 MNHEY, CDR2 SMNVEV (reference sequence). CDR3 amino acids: CASTLCPRRSRQVSNQPQHF. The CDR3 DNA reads TGTGCCAGCACCCTTTGCCCCAGGCGTTCCAGACAGGTTAGCAATCAGCCCCAGCATTTT.

The DNA of the CDR3 is TGTGCCAGCAGCTTGCGTAACTCCTACGAGCAGTACTTC. This translates into CASSLRNSYEQYF. The rearrangement joins TRBV5-6 to TRBJ2-7; D ambiguous. Germline assignment: CDR1 SGHDT and CDR2 YYEEEE. Trimming pared 1 base from V and 0 bases from J, leaving 5 bases between. This CDR3 is 13 amino acids long.

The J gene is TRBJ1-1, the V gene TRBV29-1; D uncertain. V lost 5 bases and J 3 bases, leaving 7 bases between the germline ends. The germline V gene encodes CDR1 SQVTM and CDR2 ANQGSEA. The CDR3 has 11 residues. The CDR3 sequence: CSVYSYTEAFF. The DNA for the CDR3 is TGCAGCGTTTACAGCTACACTGAAGCTTTCTTT.

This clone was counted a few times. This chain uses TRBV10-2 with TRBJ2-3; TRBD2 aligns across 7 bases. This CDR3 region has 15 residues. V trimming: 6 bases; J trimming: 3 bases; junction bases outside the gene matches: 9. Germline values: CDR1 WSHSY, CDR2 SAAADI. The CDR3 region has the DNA TGCGCCAGCAGGGAACGGGGGGTTTTAACAGATACGCAGTATTTT. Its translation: CASRERGVLTDTQYF.

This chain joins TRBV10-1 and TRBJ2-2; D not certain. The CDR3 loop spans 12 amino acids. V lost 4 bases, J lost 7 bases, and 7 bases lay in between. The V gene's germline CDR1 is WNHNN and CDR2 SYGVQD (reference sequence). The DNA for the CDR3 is TGCGCCAGCAGTGGAATCGGCGGGGAGCTGTTTTTT. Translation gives CASSGIGGELFF.

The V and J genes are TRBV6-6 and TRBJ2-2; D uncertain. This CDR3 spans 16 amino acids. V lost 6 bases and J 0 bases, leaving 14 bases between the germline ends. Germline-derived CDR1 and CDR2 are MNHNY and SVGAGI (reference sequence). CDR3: CASRKILNANTGELFF. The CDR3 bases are TGTGCCAGCAGGAAGATACTAAACGCGAACACCGGGGAGCTGTTTTTT.

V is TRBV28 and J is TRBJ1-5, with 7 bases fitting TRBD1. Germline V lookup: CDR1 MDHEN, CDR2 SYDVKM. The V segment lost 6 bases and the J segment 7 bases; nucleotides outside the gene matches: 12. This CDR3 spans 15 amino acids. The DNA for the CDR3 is TGTGCCAGCAGCAAACAAACAGGGGTTAGGCAGCCCCAGCATTTT. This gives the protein CASSKQTGVRQPQHF.

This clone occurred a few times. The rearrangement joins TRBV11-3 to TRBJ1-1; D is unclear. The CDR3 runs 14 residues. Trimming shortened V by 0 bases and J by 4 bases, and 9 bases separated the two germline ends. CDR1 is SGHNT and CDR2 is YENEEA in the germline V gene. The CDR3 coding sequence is TGTGCCAGCAGCTTAGATCGGGTTTTCACTGAAGCTTTCTTT. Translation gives CASSLDRVFTEAFF.

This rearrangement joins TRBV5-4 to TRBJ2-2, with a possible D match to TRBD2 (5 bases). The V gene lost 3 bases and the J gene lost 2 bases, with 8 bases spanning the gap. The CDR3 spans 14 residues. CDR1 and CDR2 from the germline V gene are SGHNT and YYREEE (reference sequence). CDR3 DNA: TGTGCCAGCAGCTACGGACTTAACACCGGGGAGCTGTTTTTT. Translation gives CASSYGLNTGELFF.

The CDR3 loop reads CASSLMSTEAFF. The CDR3 coding sequence is TGTGCCAGCAGCCTGATGAGCACTGAAGCTTTCTTT. The rearrangement links TRBV7-9 to TRBJ1-1, with unresolved D. V was pared by 5 bases and J by 4 bases, with 8 bases between. CDR3 length: 12 residues. Per germline, CDR1 SEHNR and CDR2 FQNEAQ (reference sequence).

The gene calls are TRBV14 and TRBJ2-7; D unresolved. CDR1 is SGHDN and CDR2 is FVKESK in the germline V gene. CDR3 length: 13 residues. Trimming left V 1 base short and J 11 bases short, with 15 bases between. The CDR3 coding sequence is TGTGCCAGCAGCCAAGCGCCGCTTACTCAGGAGTACTTC. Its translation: CASSQAPLTQEYF.

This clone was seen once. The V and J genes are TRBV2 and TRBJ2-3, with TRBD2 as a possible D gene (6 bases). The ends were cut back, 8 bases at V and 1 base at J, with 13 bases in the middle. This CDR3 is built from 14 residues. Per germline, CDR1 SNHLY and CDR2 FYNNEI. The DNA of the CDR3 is TGTGCCAGCGCGAGGGCGGGGCGCACAGATACGCAGTATTTT. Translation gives CASARAGRTDTQYF. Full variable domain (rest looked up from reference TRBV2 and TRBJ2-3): EPEVTQTPSHQVTQMGQEVILRCVPISNHLYFYWYRQILGQKVEFLVSFYNNEISEKSEIFDDQFSVERPDGSNFTLKIRSTKLEDSAMYFCASARAGRTDTQYFGPGTRLTVL.

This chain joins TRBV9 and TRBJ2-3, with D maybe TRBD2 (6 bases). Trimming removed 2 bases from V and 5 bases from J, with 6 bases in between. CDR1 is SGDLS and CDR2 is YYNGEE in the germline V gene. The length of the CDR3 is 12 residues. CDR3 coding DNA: TGTGCCAGCAGCGTGGGGGGAGATACGCAGTATTTT. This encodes CASSVGGDTQYF. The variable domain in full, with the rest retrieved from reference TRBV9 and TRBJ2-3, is DSGVTQTPKHLITATGQRVTLRCSPRSGDLSVYWYQQSLDQGLQFLIQYYNGEERAKGNILERFSAQQFPDLHSELNLSSLELGDSALYFCASSVGGDTQYFGPGTRLTVL.

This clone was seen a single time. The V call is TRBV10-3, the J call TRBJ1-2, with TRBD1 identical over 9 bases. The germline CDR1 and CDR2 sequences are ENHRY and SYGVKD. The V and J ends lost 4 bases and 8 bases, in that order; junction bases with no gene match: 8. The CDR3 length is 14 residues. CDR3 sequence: CAISGQGGAVGYTF. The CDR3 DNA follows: TGTGCCATCAGTGGACAGGGGGGGGCCGTAGGCTACACCTTC.

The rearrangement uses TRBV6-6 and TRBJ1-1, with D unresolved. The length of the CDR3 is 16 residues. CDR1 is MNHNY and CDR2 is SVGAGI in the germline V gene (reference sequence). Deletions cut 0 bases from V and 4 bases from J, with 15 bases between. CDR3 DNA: TGTGCCAGCAGTTACTCGACATTTTCAGGTCGCACTGAAGCTTTCTTT. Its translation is CASSYSTFSGRTEAFF.